This entry lists 4 T cell receptor beta chains sequenced from one sample in a study of shared clonotypes between healthy human individuals. Only in-frame clones appear in the TCRdb table, and some are missing; sequencing was by immunoSEQ multiplex PCR. In the table there are hundreds of thousands of clones, roughly 78% of which are singletons. The material sequenced was memory CD4+ T cells sorted from blood. Subset of the sample: CD45RA-negative fraction. These receptors were taken from a young woman in good health.

This chain joins TRBV19 and TRBJ2-2; D might be TRBD2 (6 bases). This CDR3 comprises 16 residues. Per germline, CDR1 LNHDA and CDR2 SQIVND (reference sequence). The V end lost 3 bases, the J end lost 8 bases, and 19 bases lay between the germline ends. CDR3 protein: CASSIGLGLSTGELFF. CDR3 coding DNA: TGTGCCAGTAGTATTGGTCTGGGACTTAGCACAGGGGAGCTGTTTTTT.

The chain links TRBV28 to TRBJ2-2; D not certain. Trimming pared 2 bases from V and 0 bases from J, leaving 13 bases between. CDR1 and CDR2 from the germline V gene are MDHEN and SYDVKM. The CDR3 sequence is 17 residues long. CDR3 sequence (DNA): TGTGCCAGCAGTTTAAGTTCTGTGTCAGCGAACACCGGGGAGCTGTTTTTT. This translates into CASSLSSVSANTGELFF.

This clone appeared once. This chain uses TRBV18 with TRBJ1-5; tentatively, D is TRBD1 (5 bases). Deletions cut 5 bases from V and 3 bases from J, with 8 bases between. This CDR3 region has 13 residues. Germline V gene sequence: CDR1 KGHSH, CDR2 LQKENI. CDR3 residues: CASSGGNNQPQHF. DNA of the CDR3: TGTGCCAGCTCAGGGGGGAACAATCAGCCCCAGCATTTT.

The V gene is TRBV28, the J gene TRBJ1-1; tentative D call: TRBD1 (5 bases). The CDR3 consists of 15 residues. Germline lookup yields CDR1 MDHEN and CDR2 SYDVKM. Trimming left V 5 bases short and J 1 base short, with 14 bases between. As DNA, the CDR3 is TGTGCCAGCAGTCCCGGCGGGGCGGGGAACACTGAAGCTTTCTTT. Amino acids: CASSPGGAGNTEAFF.